The 28 T cell receptor beta chains listed next were all sequenced from one sample in a study of blood T cell repertoires in COVID-19. The assay was immunoSEQ multiplex PCR, and TCRdb's table has in-frame clones only and misses some. The table has some 210,000 clones, around nine tenths seen once. Sequences were obtained from peripheral blood. The receptors here all came from a man aged 55 to 70 with COVID-19, enrolled during active disease.

The chain is built from TRBV27 and TRBJ1-5; 7 nucleotides align to TRBD1. The CDR3 runs to 16 residues. Trimming at V came to 5 bases and at J to 6 bases, leaving 13 bases not matched to a gene. Germline CDR1 is MNHEY and CDR2 is SMNVEV (reference sequence). CDR3: CASSPYRQGAAQPQHF. CDR3 DNA sequence: TGTGCCAGCAGTCCGTACCGACAGGGCGCCGCTCAGCCCCAGCATTTT.

The J gene is TRBJ1-6, the V gene TRBV28, with D perhaps TRBD1 (6 bases). This CDR3 is built from 15 residues. In germline, CDR1 is MDHEN, CDR2 SYDVKM. V shed 6 bases and J shed 0 bases, with 9 bases lying between them. CDR3 nucleotides: TGTGCCAGCAGGAAACAGGGCTCCTATAATTCACCCCTCCACTTT. This encodes CASRKQGSYNSPLHF. Using reference TRBV28 and TRBJ1-6 for the parts outside the CDR3, the full variable domain is DVKVTQSSRYLVKRTGEKVFLECVQDMDHENMFWYRQDPGLGLRLIYFSYDVKMKEKGDIPEGYSVSREKKERFSLILESASTNQTSMYLCASRKQGSYNSPLHFGNGTRLTVT.

The gene calls are TRBV29-1 and TRBJ1-4, with D hard to call. The CDR3 is 11 amino acids. The V gene's germline CDR1 is SQVTM and CDR2 ANQGSEA. Trimming cost V 6 bases and J 6 bases, with 8 bases left between them. The CDR3 loop is CSVSNYEKLFF. The DNA for the CDR3 is TGCAGCGTCTCTAACTATGAAAAACTGTTTTTT.

This chain joins TRBV28 and TRBJ2-5; 10 bases fit TRBD2. The V segment lost 7 bases and the J segment 1 base; nucleotides outside the gene matches: 3. The CDR3 extends over 14 amino acids. Germline lookup yields CDR1 MDHEN and CDR2 SYDVKM. The CDR3 nucleotides read TGTGCCAGCACTAGCGGGAGCTCCCAAGAGACCCAGTACTTC. Translating it yields CASTSGSSQETQYF.

CDR3 region: CASNPQGGSPLHF. In DNA, the CDR3 is TGTGCCAGCAACCCCCAGGGTGGGTCACCCCTCCACTTT. The chain is built from TRBV2 and TRBJ1-6; TRBD1 might be the D (5 bases). Germline V gene sequence: CDR1 SNHLY, CDR2 FYNNEI. The germline V and J ends were trimmed by 7 bases and 10 bases, with 14 bases remaining between them. The CDR3 is made up of 13 amino acids.

The gene calls are TRBV28 and TRBJ2-7, with D perhaps TRBD2 (6 bases). V was clipped by 6 bases and J by 7 bases, with 19 bases between them. The CDR3 runs 14 residues. CDR1 and CDR2 from the germline V gene are MDHEN and SYDVKM. CDR3 region: CASSNTGLTWEQYF. For the CDR3, the DNA is TGTGCCAGCAGCAACACGGGACTGACGTGGGAGCAGTACTTC.

The chain has TRBV7-6 and TRBJ1-2, with TRBD1 matching over 7 bases. The J segment lost 4 bases and the V segment lost 5 bases, leaving 10 bases of the junction unmatched. Germline V gene lookup returns CDR1 SGHVS and CDR2 FNYEAQ. The CDR3 is 15 residues long. Here the CDR3 DNA reads TGTGCCAGCAGCCCCCGACAGGGCGGAAGCTATGGCTACACCTTC. Translation gives CASSPRQGGSYGYTF.

This clone occurred a few times. This chain joins TRBV28 and TRBJ2-7, with D uncertain. Germline lookup yields CDR1 MDHEN and CDR2 SYDVKM. V gave up 3 bases and J gave up 0 bases, with 6 bases separating them. The CDR3 extends over 13 amino acids. The chain's CDR3 is CASSFGSSYEQYF. The CDR3 DNA is TGTGCCAGCAGTTTTGGTAGCTCCTACGAGCAGTACTTC.

The chain has TRBV7-9 and TRBJ1-3; no clear D gene. V lost 5 bases and J lost 1, with 12 bases in between. The CDR3 contains 15 residues. Germline V gene sequence: CDR1 SEHNR, CDR2 FQNEAQ (reference sequence). In DNA, the CDR3 is TGTGCCAGCAGCCACGGACTGACTTCTGGAAACACCATATATTTT. This translates into CASSHGLTSGNTIYF. The whole variable domain, remainder taken from reference TRBV7-9 and TRBJ1-3, is DTGVSQNPRHKITKRGQNVTFRCDPISEHNRLYWYRQTLGQGPEFLTYFQNEAQLEKSRLLSDRFSAERPKGSFSTLEIQRTEQGDSAMYLCASSHGLTSGNTIYFGEGSWLTVV.

This clone was seen only once. V and J are TRBV7-2 and TRBJ1-2, with D tentatively TRBD1 (6 bases). This CDR3 is built from 14 residues. The germline V and J ends were trimmed by 2 bases and 2 bases, with 9 bases remaining between them. CDR1 is SGHTA, CDR2 FQGNSA, per germline. CDR3 nucleotide sequence: TGTGCCAGCAGCTTAACAGGGTTGAACTATGGCTACACCTTC. Translated, it gives CASSLTGLNYGYTF.

V usage is TRBV6-6 and J usage is TRBJ1-1, with D uncertain. The CDR3 spans 13 residues. Per germline, CDR1 MNHNY and CDR2 SVGAGI (reference sequence). The V end was cut by 8 bases, the J end by 3 bases, with 13 bases between. CDR3 region: CASLPRADTEAFF. The CDR3 nucleotides read TGTGCCAGCCTACCCCGAGCGGACACTGAAGCTTTCTTT.

The gene calls are TRBV24-1 and TRBJ2-2; TRBD2 aligns across 13 bases. The CDR3 consists of 18 residues. The germline V gene has CDR1 KGHDR and CDR2 SFDVKD. J gave up 4 bases and V 3 bases, and 7 bases lay outside the gene matches. Here the CDR3 reads CATSDPGLAGDGTGELFF. The DNA of the CDR3 is TGTGCCACCAGTGATCCAGGACTAGCGGGAGACGGCACCGGGGAGCTGTTTTTT.

This sequence joins TRBV19 and TRBJ2-7; 11 nucleotides align to TRBD2. The CDR3 length is 17 residues. V lost 5 bases and J lost 2; bases outside the gene matches: 11. Germline CDR1 and CDR2: LNHDA and SQIVND (reference sequence). The CDR3 DNA follows: TGTGCCAGTAGTGACCCCCCCTCTAGCGGGGGGACCTACGAGCAGTACTTC. This encodes CASSDPPSSGGTYEQYF.

The chain recombines TRBV5-4 with TRBJ1-6, with D maybe TRBD1 (5 bases). CDR1 is SGHNT and CDR2 is YYREEE in the germline V gene (reference sequence). Trimming took 4 bases from V and 0 from J, leaving 11 bases between them. The CDR3 runs to 16 residues. As DNA, the CDR3 is TGTGCCAGCAGCCCAGGGCCGAGCTCCTATAATTCACCCCTCCACTTT. This gives the protein CASSPGPSSYNSPLHF.

CDR3 amino acids: CASSQERQGEAFF. CDR3 bases: TGTGCCAGCAGCCAAGAGCGCCAGGGTGAAGCTTTCTTT. The chain links TRBV4-2 to TRBJ1-1, with D perhaps matching TRBD1 (5 bases). CDR1 is LGHNA and CDR2 is YNFKEQ in the germline V gene. Trimming took off 0 bases at V and 7 bases at J, with 9 bases between the two ends. CDR3 length equals 13 residues.

The chain has TRBV28 and TRBJ2-7; D uncertain. With 1 base removed from V and 7 bases from J, the gap between germline ends came to 5 bases. Germline CDR1 MDHEN, CDR2 SYDVKM. This CDR3 spans 11 amino acids. The CDR3 region is CASSLSMEQYF. The DNA for the CDR3 is TGTGCCAGCAGTTTATCAATGGAGCAGTACTTC.

The rearrangement links TRBV28 to TRBJ2-2; no firm D call. In germline, CDR1 is MDHEN, CDR2 SYDVKM. Deletions cut 8 bases from V and 2 bases from J, with 9 bases between. The CDR3 runs to 13 residues. The CDR3 coding sequence is TGTGCCAGCGAGGTCCGCAACACCGGGGAGCTGTTTTTT. Its protein is CASEVRNTGELFF.

DNA for the CDR3: TGCAGCGGGGGGACTACCCTTAACACTGAAGCTTTCTTT. Amino acids: CSGGTTLNTEAFF. The J gene is TRBJ1-1, the V gene TRBV29-1, with D maybe TRBD1 (5 bases). This CDR3 is 13 amino acids long. CDR1 is SQVTM and CDR2 is ANQGSEA in the germline V gene. V was cut by 7 bases and J by 2 bases, with 14 bases left in between.

This CDR3 reads CATSDSGNSGPEQFF. The DNA of the CDR3 is TGTGCCACCAGTGATTCTGGGAATAGCGGGCCGGAGCAGTTCTTC. The V gene is TRBV24-1, the J gene TRBJ2-1; TRBD2 agrees at 7 bases. Looked up from germline, CDR1 is KGHDR and CDR2 is SFDVKD. Trimming cost V 2 bases and J 10 bases; bases outside gene matches: 10. The length of the CDR3 is 15 residues.

This chain joins TRBV7-2 and TRBJ1-1; 8 bases are a match to TRBD1. Trimming took 0 bases from V and 0 from J; bases not matched to a gene: 6. This CDR3 region has 17 residues. The V gene's germline CDR1 is SGHTA and CDR2 FQGNSA. CDR3 amino acids: CASSLAQGAHLNTEAFF. The CDR3 bases are TGTGCCAGCAGCTTAGCTCAGGGGGCTCACCTGAACACTGAAGCTTTCTTT.

The gene calls are TRBV11-2 and TRBJ1-6; 9 bases are a match to TRBD1. From germline, CDR1 is SGHAT and CDR2 FQNNGV. This CDR3 has 15 amino acids. With 5 bases clipped from V and 7 bases from J, the junction kept 6 bases outside the gene matches. As DNA, the CDR3 is TGTGCCAGCAGCGAAAACGGACAGGGGAATTCACCCCTCCACTTT. Amino acid sequence: CASSENGQGNSPLHF. Full variable domain (outside the CDR3, taken from reference TRBV11-2 and TRBJ1-6): EAGVAQSPRYKIIEKRQSVAFWCNPISGHATLYWYQQILGQGPKLLIQFQNNGVVDDSQLPKDRFSAERLKGVDSTLKIQPAKLEDSAVYLCASSENGQGNSPLHFGNGTRLTVT.

V and J are TRBV4-2 and TRBJ2-1, with TRBD2 identical over 11 bases. The CDR3 contains 17 residues. Looked up from germline, CDR1 is LGHNA and CDR2 is YNFKEQ. Germline trimming cut 3 bases from V and 10 bases from J; bases unmatched to any gene: 14. CDR3 protein: CASSHPSGTSGIGEQFF. The DNA for the CDR3 is TGTGCCAGCAGCCACCCATCCGGGACTAGCGGTATAGGCGAGCAGTTCTTC.

V and J are TRBV7-2 and TRBJ2-7; TRBD2 matches 11 bases. CDR3 length: 16 amino acids. Germline V gene data show CDR1 as SGHTA and CDR2 as FQGNSA. V trimming: 1 base; J trimming: 10 bases; junction bases outside the gene matches: 12. The CDR3 DNA reads as TGTGCCAGCAGCTTAGTTTCGGAGGTAGCGGGAGGGCCACAGTACTTC. Amino acid sequence: CASSLVSEVAGGPQYF.

The V gene is TRBV3-1 (or the pseudogene TRBV3-2), the J gene TRBJ2-7; the D gene is possibly TRBD2 (6 bases). This CDR3 is 14 amino acids long. Germline loops: CDR1 LGHDT, CDR2 YNNKEL (reference sequence). The V end lost 4 bases, the J end lost 6 bases, and 16 bases lay between the germline ends. In DNA form, the CDR3 reads TGTGCCAGCAGCCCCCTCGACGGGAGTTCCGAGCAGTACTTC. This translates into CASSPLDGSSEQYF.

The chain uses TRBV19 and TRBJ1-2; 8 nucleotides match TRBD1. CDR1 is LNHDA, CDR2 SQIVND, per germline (reference sequence). This CDR3 contains 15 residues. Trimming took 6 bases from V and 1 from J; bases not matched to a gene: 7. CDR3 sequence (DNA): TGTGCCAGTAGAACCCCGGACAGGGATAACTATGGCTACACCTTC. Protein sequence: CASRTPDRDNYGYTF.

The chain couples TRBV19 to TRBJ1-5; D is ambiguous. CDR3 length: 16 residues. V was trimmed by 5 bases and J by 4 bases, leaving 18 bases between them. The V gene's germline CDR1 is LNHDA and CDR2 SQIVND (reference sequence). CDR3 sequence: CASSFRGEVGNQPQHF. The CDR3 region has the DNA TGTGCCAGTAGTTTTCGGGGTGAAGTAGGGAATCAGCCCCAGCATTTT.

The chain joins TRBV21-1 to TRBJ2-7; the table assigns TRBD2, which was not confirmed against the DNA. TRBV21-1 is a known pseudogene. The CDR3 has 15 residues. DNA for the CDR3: TGTGCCAGCAGCCACCCCGGGACTCCCTTCGTCGAGCAGTACTTC. Protein: CASSHPGTPFVEQYF.

The chain combines TRBV6-5 with TRBJ1-2; D not certain. Germline V gene lookup returns CDR1 MNHEY and CDR2 SVGAGI. The germline V and J ends were trimmed by 5 bases and 4 bases, with 11 bases remaining between them. This CDR3 spans 13 amino acids. As DNA, the CDR3 is TGTGCCAGCAGTACGCCCGGAGGCTATGGCTACACCTTC. Its protein is CASSTPGGYGYTF.